Below, 7 T cell receptor beta chains from the same sample are listed, as sequenced in a study of shared T cell receptors in the human thymus. Method: immunoSEQ multiplex PCR; TCRdb's copy keeps in-frame clones and lacks some. The sample lists approximately 580,000 clones, around 82% seen once, with about 0.012% in the top ten. These data were also reused for a study on human thymus T cells.

Sequencing input: thymocytes. Receptors originate from a boy under two years old with a congenital heart defect.

The chain combines TRBV28 with TRBJ1-2; tentatively, D is TRBD1 (6 bases). The CDR3 runs 16 residues. V was pared by 5 bases and J by 2 bases, with 18 bases between. The germline gives CDR1 MDHEN, CDR2 SYDVKM. The CDR3 nucleotides read TGTGCCAGCAGTCCCCGACCGGGACAAGGGAACTATGGCTACACCTTC. It is translated as CASSPRPGQGNYGYTF.

This clone was seen a single time. The chain links TRBV6-5 to TRBJ1-1; tentative D call: TRBD1 (5 bases). This CDR3 comprises 14 residues. The germline V gene has CDR1 MNHEY and CDR2 SVGAGI. The V gene lost 5 bases and the J gene lost 1 base, with 11 bases spanning the gap. CDR3 bases: TGTGCCAGCAGTAACGACAGACCGAACACTGAAGCTTTCTTT. Encoded protein: CASSNDRPNTEAFF.

The J gene is TRBJ2-7, the V gene TRBV4-2; TRBD2 agrees at 9 bases. CDR1 and CDR2 from the germline V gene are LGHNA and YNFKEQ. J was trimmed by 4 bases and V by 3 bases; bases with no gene match: 7. The CDR3 is made up of 15 amino acids. The CDR3 region has the DNA TGTGCCAGCAGCCATCTGCGGGAGGGGCCTTACGAGCAGTACTTC. It translates to CASSHLREGPYEQYF.

This chain joins TRBV7-2 and TRBJ1-4, with D unclear. This CDR3 comprises 13 residues. CDR1 and CDR2 from the germline V gene are SGHTA and FQGNSA. Between the trimmed V and J ends, which lost 1 base and 5 bases, there was a span of 5 bases. CDR3 loop: CASSLDLNEKLFF. CDR3 sequence (DNA): TGTGCCAGCAGCTTAGATCTGAATGAAAAACTGTTTTTT.

This clone was detected only once. This sequence joins TRBV30 and TRBJ1-3; D is unresolved. The CDR3 is made up of 20 amino acids. Trimming took 0 bases from V and 1 from J, leaving 25 bases between them. Germline V gives CDR1 GTSNPN, CDR2 SVGIG (reference sequence). The CDR3 region is CAWSVVASPEGSVSGNTIYF. In DNA, the CDR3 is TGTGCCTGGAGTGTAGTGGCGTCCCCCGAAGGGAGTGTATCTGGAAACACCATATATTTT.

The chain links TRBV2 to TRBJ2-7; 7 nucleotides line up with TRBD1. The CDR3 consists of 15 residues. V lost 0 bases, J lost 6 bases, and 8 bases stayed unmatched. Germline V gene data show CDR1 as SNHLY and CDR2 as FYNNEI. CDR3 DNA: TGTGCCAGCAGTGAAGCTGACAGGGACCTAGGCGAGCAGTACTTC. Translated: CASSEADRDLGEQYF.

The CDR3 DNA reads TGTGCCAGCAGTTTAGCGGGGGGGGTCGGGGACACTGAAGCTTTCTTT. As protein: CASSLAGGVGDTEAFF. V is TRBV27 and J is TRBJ1-1; a possible D gene is TRBD1 (5 bases). From germline, CDR1 is MNHEY and CDR2 SMNVEV (reference sequence). Trimming removed 2 bases from V and 3 bases from J, with 16 bases in between. This CDR3 has 16 residues.